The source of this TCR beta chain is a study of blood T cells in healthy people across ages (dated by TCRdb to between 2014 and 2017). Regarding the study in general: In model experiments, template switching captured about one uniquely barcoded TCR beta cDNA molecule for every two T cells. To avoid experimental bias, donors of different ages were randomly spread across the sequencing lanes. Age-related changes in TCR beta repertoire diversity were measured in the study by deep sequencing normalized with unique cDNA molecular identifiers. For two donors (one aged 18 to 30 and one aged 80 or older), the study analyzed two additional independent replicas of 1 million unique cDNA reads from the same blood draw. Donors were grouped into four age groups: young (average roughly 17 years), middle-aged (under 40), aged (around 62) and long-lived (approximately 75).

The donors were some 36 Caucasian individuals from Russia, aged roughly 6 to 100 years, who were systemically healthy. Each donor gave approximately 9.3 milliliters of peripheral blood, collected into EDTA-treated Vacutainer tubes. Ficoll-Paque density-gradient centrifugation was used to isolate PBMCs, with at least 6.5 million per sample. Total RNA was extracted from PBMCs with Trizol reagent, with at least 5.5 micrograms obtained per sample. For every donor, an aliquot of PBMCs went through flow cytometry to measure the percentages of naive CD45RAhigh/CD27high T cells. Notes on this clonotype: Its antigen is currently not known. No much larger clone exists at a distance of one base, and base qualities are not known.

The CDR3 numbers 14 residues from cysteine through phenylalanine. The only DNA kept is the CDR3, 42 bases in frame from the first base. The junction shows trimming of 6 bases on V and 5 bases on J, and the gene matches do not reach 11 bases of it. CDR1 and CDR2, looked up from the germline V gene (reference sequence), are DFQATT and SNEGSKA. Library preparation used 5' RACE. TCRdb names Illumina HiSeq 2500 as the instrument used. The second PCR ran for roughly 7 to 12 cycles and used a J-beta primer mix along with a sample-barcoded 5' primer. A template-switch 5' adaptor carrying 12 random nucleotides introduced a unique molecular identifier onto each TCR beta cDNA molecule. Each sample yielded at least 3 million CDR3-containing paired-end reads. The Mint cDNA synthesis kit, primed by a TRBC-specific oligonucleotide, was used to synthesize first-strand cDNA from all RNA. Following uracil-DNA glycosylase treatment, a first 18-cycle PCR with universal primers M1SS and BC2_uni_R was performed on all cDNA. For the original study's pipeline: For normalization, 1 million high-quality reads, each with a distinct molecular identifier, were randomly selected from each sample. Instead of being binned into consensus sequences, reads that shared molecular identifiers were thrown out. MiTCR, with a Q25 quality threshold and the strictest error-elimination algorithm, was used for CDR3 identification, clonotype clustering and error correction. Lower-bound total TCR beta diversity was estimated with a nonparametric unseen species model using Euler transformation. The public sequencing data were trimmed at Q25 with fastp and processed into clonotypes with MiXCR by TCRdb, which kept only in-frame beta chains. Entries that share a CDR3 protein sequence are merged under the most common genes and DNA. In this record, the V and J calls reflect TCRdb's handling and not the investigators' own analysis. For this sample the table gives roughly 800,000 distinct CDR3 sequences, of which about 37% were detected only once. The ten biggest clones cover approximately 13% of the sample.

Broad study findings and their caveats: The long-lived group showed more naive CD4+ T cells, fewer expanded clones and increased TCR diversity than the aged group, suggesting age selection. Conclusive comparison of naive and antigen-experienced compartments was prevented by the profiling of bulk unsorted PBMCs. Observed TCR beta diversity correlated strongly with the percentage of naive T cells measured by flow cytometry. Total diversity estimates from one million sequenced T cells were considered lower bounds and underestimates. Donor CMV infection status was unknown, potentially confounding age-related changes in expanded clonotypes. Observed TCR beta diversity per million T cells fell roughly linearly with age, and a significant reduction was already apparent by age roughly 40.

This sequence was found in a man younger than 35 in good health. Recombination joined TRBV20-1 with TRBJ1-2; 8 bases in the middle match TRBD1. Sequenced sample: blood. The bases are TGCAGTGCCGCCCGCGGACAGGGAGAGTATGGCTACACCTTC. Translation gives CSAARGQGEYGYTF.